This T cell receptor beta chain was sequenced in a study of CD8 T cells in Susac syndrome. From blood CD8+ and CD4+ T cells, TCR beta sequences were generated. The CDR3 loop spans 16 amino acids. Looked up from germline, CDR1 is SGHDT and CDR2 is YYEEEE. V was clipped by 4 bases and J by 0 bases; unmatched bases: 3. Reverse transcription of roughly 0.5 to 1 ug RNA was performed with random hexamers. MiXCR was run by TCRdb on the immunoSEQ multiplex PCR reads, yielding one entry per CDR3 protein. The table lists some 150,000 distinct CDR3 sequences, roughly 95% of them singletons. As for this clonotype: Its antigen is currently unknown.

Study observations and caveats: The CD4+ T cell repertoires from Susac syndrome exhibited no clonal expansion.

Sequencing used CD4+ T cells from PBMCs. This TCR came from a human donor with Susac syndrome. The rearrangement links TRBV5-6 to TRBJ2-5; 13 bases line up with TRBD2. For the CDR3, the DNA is TGTGCCAGCAGCCGGGGACTAGCGGGGAACCAAGAGACCCAGTACTTC. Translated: CASSRGLAGNQETQYF.